This is a list of T cell receptor beta chains from one sample in a study of cytomegalovirus exposure and HLA in healthy donors. Profiling relied on immunoSEQ multiplex PCR, and the TCRdb table lists in-frame clones only, not all of them. The sample contains approximately 120,000 clones, more than 75% of which appear only once. Sequenced sample: PBMCs. The receptors here all came from a woman aged 40 to 50 in good health and CMV-seropositive. The CDR3 runs from the conserved cysteine through the conserved F or W. The D gene is left open where the match is weak. Some rows mark clone size as missing; the rest say once, few, many or name a class of expanded clone.

d_call | j_call | v_call | clone_size | cdr3_nt | cdr3_aa
NA | TRBJ2-5 | TRBV5-1 | NA | TGCGCCAGCAGCCATCTTAAAGGGACTTCCGAGACCCAGTACTTC | CASSHLKGTSETQYF
NA | TRBJ2-1 | TRBV5-1 | NA | TGCGCCAGCAGCTTGATTCAGGGCGGGGATGAGCAGTTCTTC | CASSLIQGGDEQFF
TRBD1 | TRBJ2-7 | TRBV6-6 | NA | TGTGCCAGCAGTATTCCGGGACAGCTCTACGAGCAGTACTTC | CASSIPGQLYEQYF
NA | TRBJ1-2 | TRBV30 | NA | TGTGCCTGGTCCAAGTCCCTAGGCTATGGCTACACCTTC | CAWSKSLGYGYTF
TRBD1 | TRBJ1-2 | TRBV5-4 | NA | TGTGCCAGCAGCCTGGGGGACAGTTTAAGCTATGGCTACACCTTC | CASSLGDSLSYGYTF
NA | TRBJ1-1 | TRBV10-3 | few | TGTGCCATCAGTGGGGCAGGGGAAGCTTTCTTT | CAISGAGEAFF
TRBD1 | TRBJ2-7 | TRBV6-6 | NA | TGTGCCAGCAGTGACTCGGGACAGGGTTACGAGCAGTACTTC | CASSDSGQGYEQYF
NA | TRBJ2-1 | TRBV11-2 | NA | TGTGCCAGCAGCTTAATCCCCGGGACCTACAATGAGCAGTTCTTC | CASSLIPGTYNEQFF
NA | TRBJ1-1 | TRBV4-2 | NA | TGTGCCAGCAGCCAAGATCTTAGAAAAAACACTGAAGCTTTCTTT | CASSQDLRKNTEAFF
NA | TRBJ1-1 | TRBV9 | NA | TGTGCCAGCAGCGGGAGGACAGATGGCACTGAAGCTTTCTTT | CASSGRTDGTEAFF
NA | TRBJ1-5 | TRBV11-2 | NA | TGTGCCAGCAGTTCCTGGACAGATAATCAGCCCCAGCATTTT | CASSSWTDNQPQHF
NA | TRBJ2-5 | TRBV6-1 | NA | TGTGCCAGCAGTGTCGGGACATGGAGGGAGACCCAGTACTTC | CASSVGTWRETQYF
NA | TRBJ1-5 | TRBV6-6 | NA | TGTGCCAGCAGGATGGACGGGGTTCAGCCCCAGCATTTT | CASRMDGVQPQHF
NA | TRBJ2-7 | TRBV27 | NA | TGTGCCAGCAGACCCAGAGGGGGGGCCTACGAGCAGTACTTC | CASRPRGGAYEQYF
TRBD1 | TRBJ2-7 | TRBV27 | NA | TGTGCCAGCAGTTCACCCTGGGACAGGGGACACTACGAGCAGTACTTC | CASSSPWDRGHYEQYF
TRBD1 | TRBJ2-5 | TRBV5-4 | NA | TGTGCCAGCAGCTTACCTACAGGGGGCCAAGAGACCCAGTACTTC | CASSLPTGGQETQYF
NA | TRBJ1-3 | TRBV9 | NA | TGTGCCAGCAGCCCCCAGTCGAGCGGGGGAAACACCATATATTTT | CASSPQSSGGNTIYF
NA | TRBJ1-6 | TRBV6-5 | NA | TGTGCCAGCAGTGAACAGGGCCGGAATTCACCCCTCCACTTT | CASSEQGRNSPLHF
TRBD1 | TRBJ1-1 | TRBV27 | NA | TGTGCCAGCAGTTTAACGAGGGGGCCCACTGAAGCTTTCTTT | CASSLTRGPTEAFF
NA | TRBJ1-2 | TRBV2 | NA | TGTGCCAGCAGTGAGCGCCGGGAGGATGGCTACACCTTC | CASSERREDGYTF
NA | TRBJ2-5 | TRBV14 | NA | TGTGCCAGCAGCCCGGCGCGGGTTTCAGAGACCCAGTACTTC | CASSPARVSETQYF
NA | TRBJ1-4 | TRBV12-5 | NA | TGTGCTAGTGGCCCCGGTACTAATGAAAAACTGTTTTTT | CASGPGTNEKLFF
NA | TRBJ1-2 | TRBV7-9 | NA | TGTGCCAGCAGCTTATTCGATAACAGCCCTTATGGCTACACCTTC | CASSLFDNSPYGYTF
NA | TRBJ1-5 | TRBV6-1 | NA | TGTGCCAGCAGTGACAGGGCGGCTCAGCCCCAGCATTTT | CASSDRAAQPQHF
NA | TRBJ1-5 | TRBV5-5 | NA | TGTGCCAGCAGCCCATCCCACAATAGCAATCAGCCCCAGCATTTT | CASSPSHNSNQPQHF
NA | TRBJ1-5 | TRBV2 | many | TGTGCCAGCAGTGGGACAACCCAGAATCAGCCCCAGCATTTT | CASSGTTQNQPQHF
TRBD2 | TRBJ2-7 | TRBV7-9 | NA | TGTGCCAGCAGCTTAAGGGGCCTTGCGGGGGGACCCTACGAGCAGTACTTC | CASSLRGLAGGPYEQYF
NA | TRBJ2-3 | TRBV6-6 | NA | TGTGCCAGCAGCCCGGTCGGAGATACGCAGTATTTT | CASSPVGDTQYF
NA | TRBJ2-7 | TRBV28 | NA | TGTGCCAGCAGTTTACCGGACAGAACCTACGAGCAGTACTTC | CASSLPDRTYEQYF
NA | TRBJ1-5 | TRBV27 | NA | TGTGCCAGCAGGTCCGGGGGTCTTCAGCCCCAGCATTTT | CASRSGGLQPQHF
NA | TRBJ2-2 | TRBV11-3 | NA | TGTGCCAGCAGCTTAACCGGACAGAACACCGGGGAGCTGTTTTTT | CASSLTGQNTGELFF
NA | TRBJ1-2 | TRBV5-1 | NA | TGCGCCAGCAGCTTGGGGGCAGACCGGGGTAGCTACACCTTC | CASSLGADRGSYTF
NA | TRBJ2-2 | TRBV6-6 | NA | TGTGCCAGCCGGGCCGGGGGGCTATTCACCGGGGAGCTGTTTTTT | CASRAGGLFTGELFF
TRBD1 | TRBJ2-2 | TRBV30 | NA | TGTGCCTGGAGTCCCAGACAGGGTCCAAACGGGGAGCTGTTTTTT | CAWSPRQGPNGELFF
TRBD1 | TRBJ2-7 | TRBV29-1 | NA | TGCAGCGTGGCGGGACAGGGAAGCTACGAGCAGTACTTC | CSVAGQGSYEQYF
NA | TRBJ1-1 | TRBV6-4 | NA | TGTGCCAGCAGTGAGCACTCTACTGAAGCTTTCTTT | CASSEHSTEAFF
NA | TRBJ1-2 | TRBV6-5 | NA | TGTGCCACCAAATTTGAGGGCTCCTATGGCTACACCTTC | CATKFEGSYGYTF
NA | TRBJ1-3 | TRBV11-2 | once | TGTGCCAGCAGCCCCCCGCGGGGGGTTGGAAACACCATATATTTT | CASSPPRGVGNTIYF
NA | TRBJ2-3 | TRBV30 | NA | TGTGCCTGGAGTGCCCAGGGAGATACGCAGTATTTT | CAWSAQGDTQYF
NA | TRBJ1-2 | TRBV19 | NA | TGTGCCAGTAGTTGGGCAGGGGTAAATGGCTACACCTTC | CASSWAGVNGYTF
TRBD1 | TRBJ1-4 | TRBV4-1 | NA | TGCGCCAGCAGCCAAGATCTAGGGACAGCTAATGAAAAACTGTTTTTT | CASSQDLGTANEKLFF
NA | TRBJ1-2 | TRBV5-6 | NA | TGTGCCAGCAGCTTGATGGCTTTTCAATATGGCTACACCTTC | CASSLMAFQYGYTF
NA | TRBJ2-2 | TRBV5-1 | few | TGCGCCAGCAGCCGGATCAGGGCCCCCGGGGAGCTGTTTTTT | CASSRIRAPGELFF
TRBD1 | TRBJ1-6 | TRBV5-4 | NA | TGTGCCAGCAGCTTCGACAGGGGGTATAATTCACCCCTCCACTTT | CASSFDRGYNSPLHF
TRBD1 | TRBJ2-5 | TRBV18 | NA | TGTGCCAGCTCATCGGGACAGCTAGAGACCCAGTACTTC | CASSSGQLETQYF
NA | TRBJ2-3 | TRBV7-3 | NA | TGTGCCAGCAGCTTGCGGATGGGAGATACGCAGTATTTT | CASSLRMGDTQYF
NA | TRBJ2-3 | TRBV6-4 | once | TGTGCCAGCAGTGACCGGAGCTACACAGATACGCAGTATTTT | CASSDRSYTDTQYF